This T cell receptor beta chain comes out of a study of T cell responses to AZD1222 COVID-19 vaccine. Study-wide results and caveats: It should be noted that donors were predominantly white British and more often female, and clonal diversity was possibly underestimated. Distributed over spike, vaccine-associated CD4 TCRs predominated at 160-218 and 743-854. Increased Spike-specific TCR breadth and depth were observed after two AZD1222 doses.

The CDR3 runs 15 residues. Germline CDR1 SNHLY, CDR2 FYNNEI. Trimming stripped 7 bases from V and 7 bases from J, with 20 bases between. This clone has more than one count but fewer than ten. What it binds is not known. Clones were sequenced by immunoSEQ multiplex PCR, and TCRdb holds only the in-frame ones, with some missing. The table lists about 66,000 clones, around 79% of them singletons. The clonotype comes from an adult in good health. The specimen comprised peripheral blood, sampled on day 0 of MenACWY control vaccination. The chain couples TRBV2 to TRBJ2-1; D uncertain. The CDR3 here is CASNVRDSRGNEQFF. The CDR3 region has the DNA TGTGCCAGCAACGTAAGGGATTCAAGAGGTAATGAGCAGTTCTTC.